This T cell receptor beta chain comes out of a study of tumor-infiltrating lymphocytes in primary liver carcinoma. Study details: The patients, men and women alike, were aged 30 to 69 years. Tumors were stage T1-T3 N0M0, about 4 to 11 cm across.

For each extraction, RNA and DNA were obtained together from about 20-30 mg of unsorted bulk tissue. Patients underwent surgical resection for primary liver carcinoma. Whole-study results and caveats: Tumor-adjacent and tumor-blood pairs shared less of their repertoires than tumor region pairs shared.

With 1 base removed from V and 4 bases from J, the gap between germline ends came to 18 bases. This CDR3 comprises 17 residues. Germline values: CDR1 SGHAT, CDR2 FQNNGV. The researchers produced TCR beta cDNA from approximately 0.45 ug total RNA with a constant-region primer. Slightly modified ARM-PCR with three nested multiplex PCR rounds yielded TCR beta libraries. Each of the first two PCR rounds ran approximately 11 cycles with TRBV1-TRBV30 forward and C-beta reverse primers. TCRdb ran MiXCR on the multiplex PCR reads and lists one entry per CDR3 protein. The data contain 90,000 to 110,000 distinct CDR3 sequences, around 84% of them singletons. Concerning this clonotype: Its antigen is currently unknown.

The clonotype was recovered from a man aged 35-49 years with primary liver carcinoma and hepatitis B virus infection. Sequencing was performed on liver tumor tissue from sampling region 3. Indicated subset: tumor region T3, left-lateral pole. The V call is TRBV11-2, the J call TRBJ2-3, with D maybe TRBD2 (6 bases). The CDR3 protein is CASSLGPGETSSDTQYF. For the CDR3, the DNA is TGTGCCAGCAGCTTAGGTCCGGGGGAGACTAGTTCAGATACGCAGTATTTT. Full variable domain (missing parts from reference TRBV11-2 and TRBJ2-3): EAGVAQSPRYKIIEKRQSVAFWCNPISGHATLYWYQQILGQGPKLLIQFQNNGVVDDSQLPKDRFSAERLKGVDSTLKIQPAKLEDSAVYLCASSLGPGETSSDTQYFGPGTRLTVL.